A single sample is the source of the 30 T cell receptor beta chains below, sequenced in a study of cytotoxic CD8 clonotypes in ibrutinib-treated CLL. Profiled with immunoSEQ multiplex PCR; TCRdb holds only in-frame clones, not every one. The sample has roughly 220,000 clones, 79% seen once. This material consisted of PBMCs, taken after 12 months of ibrutinib treatment. The origin of the receptors is a human donor with chronic lymphocytic leukemia.

This sequence joins TRBV13 and TRBJ2-7; the D gene is possibly TRBD1 (6 bases). The germline CDR1 and CDR2 sequences are PRHDT and FYEKMQ (reference sequence). The V end lost 5 bases, the J end lost 2 bases, and 16 bases lay between the germline ends. The CDR3 extends over 15 amino acids. In nucleotides, the CDR3 is TGTGCCAGCAGCACAGAGGGGGATAGCGCCTACGAGCAGTACTTC. It translates to CASSTEGDSAYEQYF.

The chain joins TRBV6-1 to TRBJ1-4; D is uncertain. V was shortened by 2 bases and J by 6 bases, with 28 bases between the two germline ends. This CDR3 comprises 20 residues. From germline, CDR1 is MNHNS and CDR2 SASEGT. The CDR3 sequence: CASSERWLNLATGRDEKLFF. The CDR3 DNA reads as TGTGCCAGCAGTGAAAGGTGGCTGAACCTAGCTACGGGTCGGGATGAAAAACTGTTTTTT.

This chain uses TRBV28 with TRBJ2-1; 9 bases fit TRBD2. Trimming took 6 bases from V and 1 from J; bases not matched to a gene: 16. The CDR3 consists of 19 residues. Germline CDR1 is MDHEN and CDR2 is SYDVKM. CDR3 DNA: TGTGCCAGCAGCCTGATCCCAGCGGGGGGTGCCGAATCCTACAATGAGCAGTTCTTC. Translating gives CASSLIPAGGAESYNEQFF.

V and J are TRBV2 and TRBJ1-5; D uncertain. CDR3 size: 14 residues. Germline lookup yields CDR1 SNHLY and CDR2 FYNNEI. Trimming took off 4 bases at V and 3 bases at J, with 10 bases between the two ends. The CDR3 nucleotides are TGTGCCAGCAGTGGAGCTTCCCCCAATCAGCCCCAGCATTTT. Its translation is CASSGASPNQPQHF.

The V and J genes are TRBV6-5 and TRBJ2-5; TRBD2 is a possible D gene (7 bases). V lost 7 bases and J 5 bases, leaving 17 bases between the germline ends. Germline values: CDR1 MNHEY, CDR2 SVGAGI. The CDR3 is 14 residues long. CDR3 loop: CASTPRGAIETQYF. CDR3 coding DNA: TGTGCCAGCACCCCCCGGGGGGCTATTGAGACCCAGTACTTC.

The chain is built from TRBV27 and TRBJ1-5; D gene uncertain. CDR3 length: 15 residues. The germline V gene encodes CDR1 MNHEY and CDR2 SMNVEV (reference sequence). The ends were cut back, 11 bases at V and 0 bases at J, with 17 bases in the middle. This chain's CDR3 is CASGEHPYSNQPQHF. The CDR3 bases are TGTGCCTCCGGGGAGCATCCGTATAGCAATCAGCCCCAGCATTTT.

The chain uses TRBV5-4 and TRBJ2-7; the match to TRBD2 covers 8 bases. The germline gives CDR1 SGHNT, CDR2 YYREEE (reference sequence). V trimming: 2 bases; J trimming: 7 bases; junction bases outside the gene matches: 5. The CDR3 totals 13 residues. CDR3 loop: CASSFSGIGEQYF. The DNA of the CDR3 is TGTGCCAGCAGCTTTAGCGGGATTGGGGAGCAGTACTTC.

This clone was recorded only once. The chain couples TRBV6-5 to TRBJ2-2; D unclear. Germline CDR1 MNHEY, CDR2 SVGAGI. The CDR3 is 14 amino acids. Trimming shortened V by 2 bases and J by 3 bases, and 7 bases separated the two germline ends. In DNA, the CDR3 is TGTGCCAGCAGTTACGGGCAGTACACCGGGGAGCTGTTTTTT. Translation gives CASSYGQYTGELFF.

The rearrangement joins TRBV6-6 to TRBJ2-7, with 10 bases identical to TRBD1. CDR3 size: 13 residues. The germline CDR1 and CDR2 sequences are MNHNY and SVGAGI (reference sequence). Trimming removed 6 bases from V and 3 bases from J; junction bases left unmatched: 2. The CDR3 here is CASSRDRGYEQYF. DNA of the CDR3: TGTGCCAGCAGCCGGGACAGGGGCTACGAGCAGTACTTC.

The chain recombines TRBV6-4 with TRBJ1-5; a possible D gene is TRBD1 (6 bases). V was pared by 4 bases and J by 3 bases, with 13 bases between. Germline V lookup: CDR1 MRHNA, CDR2 SNTAGT. This CDR3 is built from 15 residues. DNA of the CDR3: TGTGCCAGCAGTGGTCGACAGGCACACAATCAGCCCCAGCATTTT. Translated: CASSGRQAHNQPQHF.

This chain uses TRBV13 with TRBJ2-5, with D perhaps given as TRBD1 or TRBD2 (6 bases each). Germline assignment: CDR1 PRHDT and CDR2 FYEKMQ (reference sequence). V shed 5 bases and J shed 3 bases, with 16 bases lying between them. The CDR3 covers 15 residues. Here the CDR3 DNA reads TGTGCCAGCAGCCCAGGGGAGGCGATAAAAGAGACCCAGTACTTC. Translation: CASSPGEAIKETQYF. Variable domain in full (rest from reference TRBV13 and TRBJ2-5): AAGVIQSPRHLIKEKRETATLKCYPIPRHDTVYWYQQGPGQDPQFLISFYEKMQSDKGSIPDRFSAQQFSDYHSELNMSSLELGDSALYFCASSPGEAIKETQYFGPGTRLLVL.

This clone was seen once. The chain employs TRBV11-2 and TRBJ2-7; D is uncertain. The CDR3 sequence is 15 residues long. Deletions cut 3 bases from V and 5 bases from J, with 17 bases between. Germline V lookup: CDR1 SGHAT, CDR2 FQNNGV. CDR3 protein: CASSFFLVGFDEQYF. The CDR3 DNA reads as TGTGCCAGCAGCTTCTTTCTGGTTGGGTTCGACGAGCAGTACTTC.

V usage is TRBV4-1 and J usage is TRBJ2-5; D not certain. V lost 1 base and J lost 4, with 10 bases in between. There are 14 residues in the CDR3. Germline-derived CDR1 and CDR2 are MGHRA and YSYEKL. The CDR3 DNA is TGCGCCAGCAGCCAAGTCCTAGGGCCAGAGACCCAGTACTTC. Its protein is CASSQVLGPETQYF.

V is TRBV25-1 and J is TRBJ2-1; D is possibly TRBD2 (7 bases). The CDR3 sequence is 18 residues long. Germline CDR1 is MGHDK and CDR2 is SYGVNS. The germline V and J ends were trimmed by 1 base and 0 bases, with 16 bases remaining between them. CDR3 loop: CASSEWEGGQNSYNEQFF. Here the CDR3 DNA reads TGTGCCAGCAGTGAATGGGAGGGGGGACAAAACTCCTACAATGAGCAGTTCTTC.

The chain employs TRBV7-3 and TRBJ2-1; TRBD1 is a possible D gene (6 bases). The CDR3 runs to 19 residues. Germline CDR1 and CDR2: SGHTA and FQGTGA. Trimming took 4 bases from V and 8 from J, leaving 30 bases between them. CDR3: CASSSQDSYTVPSDDEQFF. In DNA form, the CDR3 reads TGTGCCAGCAGCTCGCAGGACAGCTATACCGTTCCCTCGGATGATGAGCAGTTCTTC.

The J gene is TRBJ2-2, the V gene TRBV7-9; D not resolved. The CDR3 is 14 amino acids. CDR1 is SEHNR, CDR2 FQNEAQ, per germline (reference sequence). V was cut by 9 bases and J by 1 base, with 12 bases left in between. The CDR3 DNA reads as TGTGCCAGATCTACGGAAATGAACACCGGGGAGCTGTTTTTT. It codes for CARSTEMNTGELFF.

This sequence joins TRBV5-1 and TRBJ1-3; D not certain. The V gene lost 4 bases and the J gene lost 8 bases, with 13 bases spanning the gap. The germline V gene encodes CDR1 SGHRS and CDR2 YFSETQ. CDR3 length: 13 residues. This CDR3 is CASSEGMLDTIYF. The CDR3 DNA reads as TGCGCCAGCAGCGAGGGAATGTTAGACACCATATATTTT.

The V and J genes are TRBV6-5 and TRBJ2-3, with 8 bases that match TRBD1. V lost 2 bases to trimming and J lost 5 bases; unmatched junction nucleotides: 3. CDR3 length: 14 amino acids. The germline CDR1 and CDR2 sequences are MNHEY and SVGAGI. CDR3 sequence (DNA): TGTGCCAGCAGTTACGGAGACAGGGGAGATACGCAGTATTTT. Translation: CASSYGDRGDTQYF.

The rearrangement joins TRBV29-1 to TRBJ2-7; TRBD1 aligns across 12 bases. The CDR3 is made up of 13 amino acids. Germline assignment: CDR1 SQVTM and CDR2 ANQGSEA. V was pared by 7 bases and J by 6 bases, with 7 bases of the junction left unmatched. The CDR3, as DNA: TGCAGCGGGTCCGGGACAGGGGGCGGCGAGCAGTACTTC. It codes for CSGSGTGGGEQYF.

This clone was observed a single time. V gene TRBV6-1 combines with J gene TRBJ1-1; 7 nucleotides line up with TRBD1. V shed 6 bases and J 0 bases; nucleotides not matched to a gene: 7. There are 15 residues in the CDR3. Germline values: CDR1 MNHNS, CDR2 SASEGT. The CDR3 protein is CASSLGQLMNTEAFF. CDR3 coding DNA: TGTGCCAGCAGCCTGGGACAGCTTATGAACACTGAAGCTTTCTTT.

The chain is built from TRBV18 and TRBJ2-3; 7 bases line up with TRBD1. The junction had 12 bases not matched to a gene; V was cut back by 6 bases and J by 3 bases. Germline V gene sequence: CDR1 KGHSH, CDR2 LQKENI. The CDR3 has 16 amino acids. DNA for the CDR3: TGTGCCAGCTCGCCGTTTAAGGGACAGAAGACAGATACGCAGTATTTT. Its translation is CASSPFKGQKTDTQYF.

This clone was recorded once. This sequence joins TRBV13 and TRBJ1-1, with 9 bases fitting TRBD1. Germline loops: CDR1 PRHDT, CDR2 FYEKMQ (reference sequence). There are 16 residues in the CDR3. Losses at the gene ends were 0 bases for V and 4 bases for J; bases not matched to a gene: 6. CDR3 region: CASSLGLGTGSTEAFF. CDR3 nucleotide sequence: TGTGCCAGCAGCTTAGGCCTGGGGACAGGGTCCACTGAAGCTTTCTTT. Filled out from reference TRBV13 and TRBJ1-1, the complete variable domain reads AAGVIQSPRHLIKEKRETATLKCYPIPRHDTVYWYQQGPGQDPQFLISFYEKMQSDKGSIPDRFSAQQFSDYHSELNMSSLELGDSALYFCASSLGLGTGSTEAFFGQGTRLTVV.

V is TRBV5-8 and J is TRBJ2-1; D could derive from TRBD1 or TRBD2 (5 bases each). Germline V gene sequence: CDR1 SGHTS, CDR2 YDEGEE. The CDR3 length is 13 residues. V was trimmed by 2 bases and J by 7 bases, leaving 10 bases between them. The CDR3 spells CASSLIWGNEQFF. The CDR3 region has the DNA TGTGCCAGCAGCTTAATTTGGGGGAATGAGCAGTTCTTC.

The DNA for the CDR3 is TGCGCCAGCAGCTTGGAGCTAGCGGGAGCCGAGCAGTACTTC. Its protein is CASSLELAGAEQYF. The chain recombines TRBV5-1 with TRBJ2-7, with 10 nucleotides matching TRBD2. Trimming at V came to 0 bases and at J to 6 bases, leaving 3 bases not matched to a gene. CDR3 size: 14 residues. Germline V gene lookup returns CDR1 SGHRS and CDR2 YFSETQ.

Note on this clone: Other DNA variants within this sample encode the same CDR3. This chain links TRBV5-1 with TRBJ2-5; 11 bases are shared with TRBD2. After removal of 5 bases from V and 1 base from J, the junction contained 4 bases not matched to a gene. The CDR3 extends over 15 amino acids. Germline V gives CDR1 SGHRS, CDR2 YFSETQ. CDR3 nucleotide sequence: TGCGCCAGCAGGCCGCTAGCGGGGGGCCAAGAGACCCAGTACTTC. Its protein product is CASRPLAGGQETQYF.

V is TRBV7-8 and J is TRBJ2-1, with 7 positions matching TRBD1. With V trimmed by 5 bases and J by 0 bases, 4 bases remained unmatched. The CDR3 loop spans 15 amino acids. Germline CDR1 reads SGHVS; CDR2 reads FQNEAQ. The CDR3 reads CASSTRQGSYNEQFF. The CDR3 DNA follows: TGTGCCAGCAGCACCCGACAGGGCTCCTACAATGAGCAGTTCTTC.

The gene calls are TRBV4-2 and TRBJ2-1; weak D call: TRBD2 (5 bases). Germline values: CDR1 LGHNA, CDR2 YNFKEQ. The CDR3 extends over 13 amino acids. V was trimmed by 7 bases and J by 7 bases, leaving 14 bases between them. DNA for the CDR3: TGTGCCAGCACCCCCGGCCGGGGAAATGAGCAGTTCTTC. Its translation: CASTPGRGNEQFF.

This clone was recorded only once. The rearrangement links TRBV6-1 to TRBJ2-1; 11 positions agree with TRBD2. Unmatched junction bases numbered 3, after V lost 2 bases and J lost 6 bases. This CDR3 has 15 amino acids. Germline assignment: CDR1 MNHNS and CDR2 SASEGT. CDR3 DNA: TGTGCCAGCAGTGAATTAGCGGGAGGGCCCAATGAGCAGTTCTTC. Its translation: CASSELAGGPNEQFF.

The DNA of the CDR3 is TGTGCTAGTGGTTTGGTTGGTATTGGACGCCCCGGGGAGCTGTTTTTT. Protein product: CASGLVGIGRPGELFF. The chain uses TRBV12-5 and TRBJ2-2, with unresolved D. This CDR3 spans 16 amino acids. Germline V gene lookup returns CDR1 LGHNT and CDR2 FRNRAP. V gave up 0 bases and J gave up 6 bases, with 14 bases separating them.

The V and J genes are TRBV7-9 and TRBJ2-4, with 10 bases lining up with TRBD1. This CDR3 has 18 residues. V shed 0 bases and J 7 bases; nucleotides not matched to a gene: 12. The germline V gene encodes CDR1 SEHNR and CDR2 FQNEAQ (reference sequence). The CDR3 sequence is CASSLAEDRGKGANIQYF. The CDR3 nucleotides read TGTGCCAGCAGCTTAGCGGAGGACAGGGGGAAGGGGGCTAACATTCAGTACTTC.